This T cell receptor beta chain was recorded in a study of cytomegalovirus exposure and HLA in healthy donors. The study, taken as a whole, reports: As immune exposure information, only CMV serostatus was available. Excluded: some indistinguishable V segments such as TRBV6-2 and TRBV6-3.

As regards this clone: Its antigen remains unidentified.

Germline CDR1 reads LNHDA; CDR2 reads SQIVND (reference sequence). J lost 5 bases, V lost 7 bases, and 7 bases had no gene match. The CDR3 covers 15 residues. Primers: 60 Vbeta forward and 13 Jbeta reverse. Sequenced by immunoSEQ multiplex PCR; TCRdb stores in-frame clones only, minus some. The sample includes some 200,000 clones, about four fifths of them seen just once. The chain recombines TRBV19 with TRBJ2-2, with TRBD2 matching 10 bases. The sample comprised PBMCs. The receptor was isolated from a girl aged 5 to 17 in good health and CMV-seropositive. CDR3: CASTASGGATGELFF. CDR3 coding DNA: TGTGCCAGTACCGCTAGCGGGGGCGCGACCGGGGAGCTGTTTTTT.